These 23 T cell receptor beta chains originate from one sample sequenced in a study of Graves' ophthalmopathy and Graves' hyperthyroidism. RNA transcripts provided the template for amplifying TCR beta CDR3 regions. Following a first-round RT-PCR that used HTBI primers, a second-round multiplex PCR was carried out. TCRdb re-analysed the multiplex PCR reads in MiXCR, keeping a single row per CDR3 protein. Altogether about 390,000 distinct CDR3 sequences are present, roughly 15% being singletons, with the ten largest covering approximately 2.4%. Specimen: peripheral blood. These receptors all come from an adult woman with stable Graves' hyperthyroidism.

V is TRBV27 and J is TRBJ2-7, with D possibly TRBD2 on 6 matching bases. CDR3 length equals 17 residues. CDR1 is MNHEY, CDR2 SMNVEV, per germline (reference sequence). V lost 3 bases to trimming and J lost 7 bases, with 25 bases between them. CDR3 amino acids: CASSFRSSSFGSFEQYF. The CDR3 DNA is TGTGCCAGCAGTTTTAGGTCTTCGTCGTTCGGGAGTTTTGAGCAGTACTTC.

The CDR3 DNA sequence: TGCAGCGTTGTGGTGGGGGGAAACACCATATATTTT. This codes for CSVVVGGNTIYF. The gene calls are TRBV29-1 and TRBJ1-3; D gene unclear. Per the germline V gene, CDR1 is SQVTM and CDR2 is ANQGSEA. Trimming shortened V by 4 bases and J by 4 bases, and 8 bases separated the two germline ends. There are 12 residues in the CDR3.

This clonotype has at least ten counts. The genes are TRBV7-3 and TRBJ2-2; tentative D call: TRBD1 (6 bases). Trimming shortened V by 1 base and J by 1 base, and 10 bases separated the two germline ends. The V gene's germline CDR1 is SGHTA and CDR2 FQGTGA. The CDR3 has 16 residues. DNA for the CDR3: TGTGCCAGCAGCTTAAACAGGGCCGAGAACACCGGGGAGCTGTTTTTT. Translation gives CASSLNRAENTGELFF.

A note on this clonotype: One end of the junction does not line up with germline, which may come from a read error. The chain recombines TRBV7-3 with TRBJ2-2; maybe TRBD2 (5 bases). The germline V gene encodes CDR1 SGHTA and CDR2 FQGTGA. The CDR3 covers 11 residues. As DNA, the CDR3 is TGTGCCAGCAGCTTAACCGGGGAGCTGTCTTTT. Translated: CASSLTGELSF.

This clonotype showed up many times. As DNA, the CDR3 is TGTGCCAGCAGCTTAGTTCCTGGCCCCTACGAGCAGTACTTC. Encoded protein: CASSLVPGPYEQYF. The chain recombines TRBV11-2 with TRBJ2-7; D gene ambiguous. CDR3 length: 14 residues. Trimming shortened V by 1 base and J by 2 bases, and 9 bases separated the two germline ends. Germline V gene lookup returns CDR1 SGHAT and CDR2 FQNNGV.

The gene calls are TRBV27 and TRBJ1-6, with D possibly TRBD1 on 6 matching bases. Trimming left V 5 bases short and J 4 bases short, with 15 bases between. Germline V gene lookup returns CDR1 MNHEY and CDR2 SMNVEV (reference sequence). The CDR3 is made up of 16 amino acids. The CDR3 DNA follows: TGTGCCAGCAGTCAGGGGCCTTACACGTATAATTCACCCCTCCACTTT. Translation gives CASSQGPYTYNSPLHF.

The chain carries TRBV28 and TRBJ1-2; 9 nucleotides align to TRBD1. V was clipped by 4 bases and J by 7 bases; unmatched bases: 7. CDR1 and CDR2 from the germline V gene are MDHEN and SYDVKM. This CDR3 has 14 amino acids. CDR3 sequence: CASSSRDRVRGYTF. The CDR3 DNA follows: TGTGCCAGCAGTTCCCGGGACAGGGTACGTGGCTACACCTTC.

This clonotype came up many times. The V call is TRBV4-2, the J call TRBJ1-1, with TRBD1 as a possible D gene (6 bases). V was pared by 3 bases and J by 1 base, with 15 bases between. The CDR3 is 16 amino acids. CDR1 and CDR2 from the germline V gene are LGHNA and YNFKEQ. The CDR3 is CASSQGTGMGNTEAFF. CDR3 bases: TGTGCCAGCAGCCAGGGAACAGGGATGGGGAACACTGAAGCTTTCTTT.

This clonotype has at least ten counts. The chain uses TRBV6-1 and TRBJ1-5; TRBD1 is a possible D gene (5 bases). The germline CDR1 and CDR2 sequences are MNHNS and SASEGT. V lost 6 bases and J 4 bases, leaving 13 bases between the germline ends. The CDR3 has 14 residues. CDR3 residues: CASSPRQKNQPQHF. CDR3 bases: TGTGCCAGCAGCCCGCGACAGAAGAATCAGCCCCAGCATTTT.

This clonotype came up a few times. V usage is TRBV11-2 and J usage is TRBJ1-6; D possibly corresponds to TRBD1 (5 bases). Germline lookup yields CDR1 SGHAT and CDR2 FQNNGV. The CDR3 length is 15 residues. Trimming stripped 6 bases from V and 4 bases from J, with 13 bases between. The CDR3 DNA is TGTGCCAGCAGTCCCCTGACAGAGTATAATTCACCCCTCCACTTT. This gives the protein CASSPLTEYNSPLHF.

This clonotype came up many times. The CDR3 sequence is CSASRLGRDYGYTF. The DNA for the CDR3 is TGCAGTGCCTCTAGACTCGGGAGAGACTATGGCTACACCTTC. V is TRBV20-1 and J is TRBJ1-2; D call uncertain. The length of the CDR3 is 14 residues. V was trimmed by 6 bases and J by 3 bases, leaving 17 bases between them. Germline loops: CDR1 DFQATT, CDR2 SNEGSKA (reference sequence).

This clonotype was seen at least ten times. This rearrangement joins TRBV2 to TRBJ1-2; TRBD1 is a possible D gene (6 bases). V dropped 0 bases and J dropped 3 bases, with 11 bases sitting between them. The CDR3 is 15 amino acids. Per the germline V gene, CDR1 is SNHLY and CDR2 is FYNNEI. The DNA of the CDR3 is TGTGCCAGCAGTGAAGCCCCGACAGGCTACTATGGCTACACCTTC. Amino acids: CASSEAPTGYYGYTF. The variable domain in full, with the rest retrieved from reference TRBV2 and TRBJ1-2, is EPEVTQTPSHQVTQMGQEVILRCVPISNHLYFYWYRQILGQKVEFLVSFYNNEISEKSEIFDDQFSVERPDGSNFTLKIRSTKLEDSAMYFCASSEAPTGYYGYTFGSGTRLTVV.

This clonotype came up many times. The chain recombines TRBV12-3 or TRBV12-4 with TRBJ2-7, with a tentative D call TRBD1 (6 bases). The V end was cut by 6 bases, the J end by 9 bases, with 24 bases between. This CDR3 has 15 residues. DNA of the CDR3: TGTGCCAGCAGCCCCCACAGGGCCCCACTTACGAGGCAGTACTTC. As protein: CASSPHRAPLTRQYF.

This clonotype was seen at least ten times. The chain combines TRBV27 with TRBJ2-7, with 8 bases fitting TRBD2. CDR3 length equals 15 residues. CDR1 MNHEY and CDR2 SMNVEV come from the germline V gene (reference sequence). V was clipped by 2 bases and J by 0 bases; unmatched bases: 3. The CDR3 region is CASSLRAGGSYEQYF. The CDR3 coding sequence is TGTGCCAGCAGTTTACGGGCGGGAGGCTCCTACGAGCAGTACTTC.

V gene TRBV20-1 combines with J gene TRBJ1-6, with 9 positions matching TRBD1. Germline assignment: CDR1 DFQATT and CDR2 SNEGSKA (reference sequence). The CDR3 sequence is 13 residues long. V was pared by 5 bases and J by 10 bases, with 6 bases of the junction left unmatched. DNA of the CDR3: TGCAGTGCTTCCCGACAGGGGGACTCACCCCTCCACTTT. This encodes CSASRQGDSPLHF.

This clonotype occurred a few times. The gene calls are TRBV20-1 and TRBJ1-5; D unclear. This CDR3 has 13 amino acids. Deletions cut 3 bases from V and 2 bases from J, with 8 bases between. Per germline, CDR1 DFQATT and CDR2 SNEGSKA (reference sequence). The CDR3 DNA is TGCAGTGCTAGGACAAAGGGCAATCAGCCCCAGCATTTT. It translates to CSARTKGNQPQHF.

This chain connects TRBV12-3 or TRBV12-4 to TRBJ1-2, with 7 nucleotides matching TRBD1. V shed 9 bases and J 2 bases; nucleotides not matched to a gene: 12. This CDR3 comprises 15 residues. The CDR3 reads CARRGFEQGNYGYTF. In DNA form, the CDR3 reads TGTGCCAGAAGGGGGTTTGAACAGGGGAACTATGGCTACACCTTC.

The rearrangement uses TRBV20-1 and TRBJ2-2; 16 positions agree with TRBD2. The germline CDR1 and CDR2 sequences are DFQATT and SNEGSKA (reference sequence). Trimming at V came to 3 bases and at J to 6 bases, leaving 1 base not matched to a gene. The CDR3 has 15 residues. The CDR3 DNA is TGCAGTGCTAGTGGGACTAGCGGGAGGGCCGGGGAGCTGTTTTTT. Protein: CSASGTSGRAGELFF.

At least ten counts were recorded for this clonotype. V usage is TRBV29-1 and J usage is TRBJ1-2; D may be TRBD1 (5 bases). CDR1 SQVTM and CDR2 ANQGSEA come from the germline V gene. The CDR3 sequence is 11 residues long. The germline V and J ends were trimmed by 8 bases and 4 bases, with 11 bases remaining between them. In DNA, the CDR3 is TGCAGCACGGGACGGATCTATGGCTACACCTTC. Its protein product is CSTGRIYGYTF.

This clonotype was recorded at least ten times. The V and J genes are TRBV28 and TRBJ2-7, with 13 bases identical to TRBD2. The V and J ends lost 3 bases and 6 bases, in that order; junction bases with no gene match: 8. The CDR3 covers 16 residues. Per germline, CDR1 MDHEN and CDR2 SYDVKM. CDR3 amino acids: CASSFFGLAGESEQYF. In DNA, the CDR3 is TGTGCCAGCAGTTTTTTTGGACTAGCGGGAGAGAGCGAGCAGTACTTC.

The table lists this clonotype with many counts. This chain's CDR3 is CASGRSGVLILDQPQHF. In nucleotides, the CDR3 is TGTGCCAGCGGACGATCCGGGGTGCTGATCCTCGATCAGCCCCAGCATTTT. The chain recombines TRBV2 with TRBJ1-5; D remains unclear. The CDR3 totals 17 residues. V lost 8 bases and J lost 5, with 25 bases in between. Germline V gene sequence: CDR1 SNHLY, CDR2 FYNNEI.

This clonotype was seen many times. The V and J genes are TRBV12-5 and TRBJ1-2; D is unresolved. The V end lost 7 bases, the J end lost 4 bases, and 16 bases lay between the germline ends. Germline assignment: CDR1 LGHNT and CDR2 FRNRAP. CDR3 size: 14 residues. The CDR3 sequence: CASEGGPRSYGYTF. The CDR3 DNA reads as TGTGCTAGTGAGGGCGGACCGCGGTCCTATGGCTACACCTTC.

In this sample, this clonotype turned up many times. The genes are TRBV6-1 and TRBJ1-5; maybe TRBD1 (5 bases). Trimming cost V 0 bases and J 4 bases, with 13 bases left between them. Germline V lookup: CDR1 MNHNS, CDR2 SASEGT. CDR3 length: 16 residues. As DNA, the CDR3 is TGTGCCAGCAGTGAAGCGCGGTGGCAGGGAAATCAGCCCCAGCATTTT. This translates into CASSEARWQGNQPQHF.